What follows describes a single T cell receptor (beta chain). This entry belongs to a study of blood T cells in healthy people across ages. CDR1 and CDR2 (germline): SGHTA, FQGTGA. V lost 4 bases, J lost 0 bases, and 8 bases stayed unmatched. The CDR3 has 18 amino acids. Through a sample-barcoded 5' primer and a J-beta primer mix, a second PCR was run for roughly 7 to 12 cycles. TCRdb re-called the 5' RACE reads through MiXCR, storing one row per CDR3 protein. The sample contains about 780,000 distinct CDR3 sequences, about 47% of which appear only once. Sample: blood. J is TRBJ2-6 and V is TRBV7-3, with 8 bases that match TRBD1. This sequence was found in a man aged 80 or over in good health. The CDR3 here is CASSSGQGPRSGANVLTF. DNA for the CDR3: TGTGCCAGCAGCTCAGGACAGGGTCCCCGCTCTGGGGCCAACGTCCTGACTTTC.